What follows are 11 T cell receptor beta chains derived from one specimen sequenced in a study of blood T cells in healthy people across ages. With a J-beta primer mix and a sample-barcoded 5' primer, a second PCR ran about 6 to 11 cycles. TCRdb redid the calling of the 5' RACE reads with MiXCR, one entry per CDR3 protein. This table has under 1,000,000 distinct CDR3 sequences, around 36% appearing once. Material: blood. Source of these receptors: a man aged 18 to 29 in good health.

Turning to this clonotype: An end of the junction does not agree with germline; a read error may underlie this. J is TRBJ2-7 and V is TRBV14; a possible D gene is TRBD1 (5 bases). This CDR3 region has 15 residues. Germline V gene data show CDR1 as SGHDN and CDR2 as FVKESK. The CDR3 sequence: CTSSQGVSLSYEQYF. The CDR3 nucleotides are TGTACCAGCAGCCAAGGGGTTTCCCTCTCCTACGAGCAGTACTTC.

This chain connects TRBV5-1 to TRBJ2-1; D is possibly TRBD2 (6 bases). Trimming shortened V by 4 bases and J by 13 bases, and 15 bases separated the two germline ends. The CDR3 sequence is 12 residues long. Germline CDR1 is SGHRS and CDR2 is YFSETQ. The CDR3 DNA sequence: TGCGCCAGCAGCGGGGGGTCGGGAGATCAGTTCTTC. It specifies CASSGGSGDQFF.

The rearrangement joins TRBV4-3 to TRBJ1-5; possible D gene TRBD1, 5 bases. Germline-derived CDR1 and CDR2 are LGHNA and YSLEER. V was clipped by 0 bases and J by 7 bases, with 13 bases between them. The CDR3 sequence is 15 residues long. The CDR3 region is CASSQDVGVQQPQHF. The CDR3 nucleotides are TGCGCCAGCAGCCAAGATGTAGGGGTGCAGCAGCCCCAGCATTTT.

The chain links TRBV20-1 to TRBJ1-5, with D tentatively TRBD1 (6 bases). In germline, CDR1 is DFQATT, CDR2 SNEGSKA (reference sequence). CDR3 size: 15 residues. V lost 4 bases to trimming and J lost 3 bases, with 16 bases between them. The DNA of the CDR3 is TGCAGTGCTAAACCACAGGGCATTTTCAATCAGCCCCAGCATTTT. It codes for CSAKPQGIFNQPQHF.

V and J are TRBV7-2 and TRBJ1-1; D gene ambiguous. The CDR3 loop spans 16 amino acids. Per the germline V gene, CDR1 is SGHTA and CDR2 is FQGNSA. Deletions cut 6 bases from V and 4 bases from J, with 21 bases between. CDR3 residues: CASSFPRFDSSTEAFF. Written as DNA, the CDR3 is TGTGCCAGCAGTTTTCCCCGATTTGACTCCTCCACTGAAGCTTTCTTT. Variable domain in full (rest from reference TRBV7-2 and TRBJ1-1): GAGVSQSPSNKVTEKGKDVELRCDPISGHTALYWYRQSLGQGLEFLIYFQGNSAPDKSGLPSDRFSAERTGGSVSTLTIQRTQQEDSAVYLCASSFPRFDSSTEAFFGQGTRLTVV.

This clonotype was counted a few times. This sequence joins TRBV28 and TRBJ1-5; D remains ambiguous. In germline, CDR1 is MDHEN, CDR2 SYDVKM. The CDR3 runs to 14 residues. Trimming removed 5 bases at V and 12 bases at J, with 20 bases between. As DNA, the CDR3 is TGTGCCAGCAGTCGGGCGCCCCCGAGGAGAAACCAGCATTTT. Its protein product is CASSRAPPRRNQHF.

The table lists this clonotype with a few counts. This chain uses TRBV12-3 or TRBV12-4 with TRBJ2-3; maybe TRBD1 (6 bases). Between the trimmed V and J ends, which lost 6 bases and 7 bases, there was a span of 11 bases. The CDR3 length is 12 residues. CDR3 sequence (DNA): TGTGCCAGCAGGCCCCAGGGGAATACGCAGTATTTT. Its protein is CASRPQGNTQYF.

V gene TRBV2 combines with J gene TRBJ2-1; D unclear. The length of the CDR3 is 12 residues. V lost 6 bases to trimming and J lost 11 bases, with 14 bases between them. CDR1 is SNHLY, CDR2 FYNNEI, per germline. CDR3 residues: CASSPRAGQQFF. CDR3 coding DNA: TGTGCCAGCAGCCCAAGGGCAGGACAGCAGTTCTTC.

This chain links TRBV30 with TRBJ1-1; 7 positions agree with TRBD1. CDR1 and CDR2 (germline): GTSNPN, SVGIG (reference sequence). The CDR3 consists of 16 residues. The V segment lost 1 base and the J segment 4 bases; nucleotides outside the gene matches: 12. The CDR3 DNA sequence: TGTGCCTGGAGTGAACCTGGACAGGTCTATCGCACTGAAGCTTTCTTT. This encodes CAWSEPGQVYRTEAFF.

The chain joins TRBV20-1 to TRBJ1-2, with 7 bases fitting TRBD1. The length of the CDR3 is 13 residues. The germline gives CDR1 DFQATT, CDR2 SNEGSKA (reference sequence). Here the CDR3 reads CSPTTGTVRGYTF. The CDR3 DNA sequence: TGCAGCCCTACTACCGGGACAGTTCGGGGCTACACCTTC.

There are a few counts of this clonotype. This sequence joins TRBV7-9 and TRBJ2-4, with D unresolved. The J call may not be correct, given that the DNA end is closer to TRBJ2-7. The CDR3 is 12 amino acids. The germline V gene encodes CDR1 SEHNR and CDR2 FQNEAQ (reference sequence). CDR3 loop: CASSSTFYEQYF. CDR3 DNA sequence: TGTGCCAGCAGCTCGACCTTTTACGAGCAGTACTTC.